The rows below give T cell receptor beta chains drawn from one sample of a study of cytomegalovirus exposure and HLA in healthy donors. The assay was immunoSEQ multiplex PCR, and TCRdb's table has in-frame clones only and misses some. The table records around 170,000 clones, 65% to 80% of them present only once. The specimen was PBMCs. The receptors were sampled from a woman between 25 and 40 years old in good health and CMV-seropositive. Each CDR3 is given without its conserved first and last residue.

>TRBV28|TRBJ2-7
ASSPSGGSYEQY
>TRBV6-6|TRBJ2-7
ASSYRRTVVNEQY
>TRBV5-4|TRBJ2-1
ASSFINEQF
>TRBV11-2|TRBJ1-1
ASSLVIGQGATHREAF
>TRBV9|TRBJ2-3
ASSVGTGEIGWLTDTQY
>TRBV9|TRBJ1-3
ASSVTGAGNTIY
>TRBV28|TRBJ1-4
ASTTTGAGDEKLF
>TRBV11-2|TRBJ1-5
ASSLGSIGDQPQH
>TRBV5-6|TRBJ2-6
ASSGTGPAGANVLT
>TRBV18|TRBJ2-7
ASSPPNREHYEQY
>TRBV7-2|TRBJ1-6
ASSPGSHSPLH
>TRBV28|TRBJ1-3
ASRVRVVGARSGNTIY
>TRBV5-3|TRBJ1-1
ARSLKRNTEAF
>TRBV9|TRBJ1-6
ASSGTGGNNSPLH
>TRBV28|TRBJ1-2
ASSLSGDYGYT
>TRBV5-5|TRBJ1-3
ASSFGTGTGNTIY
>TRBV4-3|TRBJ1-6
ASSQTRDRVNSPLH
>TRBV28|TRBJ1-6
ASSEQGQVNSPLH
>TRBV29-1|TRBJ1-5
SAGTDSNQPQH
>TRBV6-6|TRBJ1-1
ASSYTRSSGTEAF
>TRBV15|TRBJ1-2
ATSRDGGVGGYT
>TRBV7-9|TRBJ2-5
ASSPAGGIETQY
>TRBV30|TRBJ1-2
AFLQGAGYGYT
>TRBV11-2|TRBJ2-2
ASRSSGGRSGELF
>TRBV7-6|TRBJ1-5
ASSLPPPSGTGVHQPQH
>TRBV7-3|TRBJ2-2
ASSPRTSGGLIPMGELF
>TRBV2|TRBJ2-7
ASSDRGASYEQY
>TRBV5-1|TRBJ2-3
ASMETSGADTQY
>TRBV4-3|TRBJ2-5
ASSQSRGGRGETQY
>TRBV4-1|TRBJ2-3
ASSPASGGARDTQY
>TRBV30|TRBJ2-6
AWVRQGAGANVLT
>TRBV18|TRBJ1-2
ASSPPSSGNYGYT
>TRBV30|TRBJ2-7
AWSLDRGLAQY
>TRBV7-9|TRBJ2-3
ASSPNPSGGSDTQY
>TRBV14|TRBJ1-3
ASSQEGEFSENTIY
>TRBV7-2|TRBJ1-3
ASSLGGIGNTIY
>TRBV19|TRBJ2-1
ASSRRTSGGVLAYNEQF
>TRBV11-2|TRBJ2-2
ASSFVWGPPDTGELF
>TRBV28|TRBJ2-1
ASSPPQRDEQF
>TRBV6-6|TRBJ2-4
ASSYSLDRGKNIQY
>TRBV6-5|TRBJ2-2
ASTFGLATTGELF
>TRBV19|TRBJ2-7
ASRRDSGAYEQY
>TRBV4-3|TRBJ2-7
ASSQDRTHAYEQY
>TRBV7-9|TRBJ1-1
ASSLVANTEAF
>TRBV11-3|TRBJ1-6
ASSLARQGHNSPLH
>TRBV19|TRBJ2-7
ASSIGTGGSYEQY
>TRBV6-5|TRBJ1-1
ASSYPGQGRTEAF
>TRBV7-2|TRBJ1-6
ASSWTVYLNSPLH
>TRBV7-2|TRBJ2-3
ASSFTSGGRVGTDTQY
>TRBV2|TRBJ2-7
ASSTARTSSYEQY
>TRBV27|TRBJ2-3
ASSPLAGGQWGTDTQY